These 20 T cell receptor beta chains originate from one sample sequenced in a study of blood T cell repertoires in COVID-19. TCRdb's table, derived via immunoSEQ multiplex PCR, lists solely in-frame clones and lacks some. The data contain about 55,000 clones, 87% of them singletons. Specimen: peripheral blood. These receptors all come from a middle-aged man with COVID-19, enrolled during active disease.

This sequence joins TRBV5-6 and TRBJ2-7; D might be TRBD1 (5 bases). Between the trimmed V and J ends, which lost 7 bases and 2 bases, there was a span of 13 bases. The CDR3 covers 13 residues. Germline V gene data show CDR1 as SGHDT and CDR2 as YYEEEE. The CDR3 is CASSGQNPYEQYF. Written as DNA, the CDR3 is TGTGCCAGCTCAGGGCAGAACCCCTACGAGCAGTACTTC.

The chain uses TRBV3-1 (or the pseudogene TRBV3-2) and TRBJ1-3; 7 nucleotides match TRBD1. The trim removed 2 bases at V and 4 bases at J, leaving 8 bases unmatched. This CDR3 comprises 16 residues. Germline V gives CDR1 LGHDT, CDR2 YNNKEL (reference sequence). The CDR3 is CASSQQTGIRGNTIYF. CDR3 DNA: TGTGCCAGCAGCCAACAGACAGGGATCAGGGGAAACACCATATATTTT.

Only one count was recorded for this clone. This chain uses TRBV4-1 with TRBJ2-5, with D maybe TRBD1 (5 bases). Trimming removed 0 bases at V and 1 base at J, with 15 bases between. This CDR3 contains 17 residues. The V gene's germline CDR1 is MGHRA and CDR2 YSYEKL. The CDR3 loop reads CASSQDPRSGIQETQYF. The DNA for the CDR3 is TGCGCCAGCAGCCAAGATCCGAGGTCAGGGATCCAAGAGACCCAGTACTTC.

The rearrangement uses TRBV7-9 and TRBJ2-7; TRBD1 matches at 7 bases. The CDR3 is 14 amino acids. J was trimmed by 2 bases and V by 5 bases; bases with no gene match: 6. Germline assignment: CDR1 SEHNR and CDR2 FQNEAQ (reference sequence). The CDR3 protein is CASSPWQGAYEQYF. CDR3 DNA: TGTGCCAGCAGCCCCTGGCAGGGGGCCTACGAGCAGTACTTC.

This clone was observed a few times. The chain uses TRBV5-6 and TRBJ2-7; 8 positions match TRBD2. The CDR3 has 15 residues. The ends lost 0 bases at V and 3 bases at J; junction bases unmatched: 5. Per the germline V gene, CDR1 is SGHDT and CDR2 is YYEEEE. In DNA, the CDR3 is TGTGCCAGCAGCTTGGCCGGGGGGGCCCACTACGAGCAGTACTTC. Protein product: CASSLAGGAHYEQYF.

This chain uses TRBV5-4 with TRBJ2-5; TRBD2 matches at 7 bases. Germline loops: CDR1 SGHNT, CDR2 YYREEE (reference sequence). With 4 bases clipped from V and 3 bases from J, the junction kept 9 bases outside the gene matches. This CDR3 comprises 15 residues. CDR3 sequence (DNA): TGTGCCAGCAGCGAGGCGGGGGATTGGGAAGAGACCCAGTACTTC. Residues: CASSEAGDWEETQYF.

This chain connects TRBV6-6 to TRBJ1-2; D possibly corresponds to TRBD1 (5 bases). V lost 8 bases and J 8 bases, leaving 12 bases between the germline ends. Germline V gives CDR1 MNHNY, CDR2 SVGAGI (reference sequence). The CDR3 runs to 11 residues. The CDR3 sequence: CASGFRAGYTF. In DNA form, the CDR3 reads TGTGCCAGCGGGTTCAGGGCCGGCTACACCTTC.

The chain joins TRBV29-1 to TRBJ2-3, with D hard to call. CDR1 and CDR2 from the germline V gene are SQVTM and ANQGSEA. V was trimmed by 3 bases and J by 7 bases, leaving 11 bases between them. The CDR3 is 12 residues long. CDR3 sequence reads: CSVDARPNTQYF. The CDR3 bases are TGCAGCGTTGACGCCAGGCCTAATACGCAGTATTTT.

The rearrangement uses TRBV7-9 and TRBJ1-2, with D perhaps matching TRBD1 (6 bases). The CDR3 has 12 residues. V lost 6 bases, J lost 5 bases, and 10 bases lay in between. The germline V gene has CDR1 SEHNR and CDR2 FQNEAQ (reference sequence). CDR3 sequence reads: CASRSQGYGYTF. The CDR3 DNA is TGTGCCAGCAGATCACAGGGATATGGCTACACCTTC.

The rearrangement uses TRBV9 and TRBJ2-3; no firm D call. Trimming shortened V by 0 bases and J by 9 bases, and 5 bases separated the two germline ends. Germline V lookup: CDR1 SGDLS, CDR2 YYNGEE. This CDR3 region has 11 residues. CDR3: CASSVVRTQYF. The CDR3 region has the DNA TGTGCCAGCAGCGTAGTGAGGACGCAGTATTTT. Together with reference TRBV9 and TRBJ2-3, the CDR3 gives the full variable domain: DSGVTQTPKHLITATGQRVTLRCSPRSGDLSVYWYQQSLDQGLQFLIQYYNGEERAKGNILERFSAQQFPDLHSELNLSSLELGDSALYFCASSVVRTQYFGPGTRLTVL.

The J gene is TRBJ2-1, the V gene TRBV4-1; 15 bases agree with TRBD2. The junction had 8 bases not matched to a gene; V was cut back by 2 bases and J by 6 bases. CDR3 size: 18 residues. Germline lookup yields CDR1 MGHRA and CDR2 YSYEKL. This CDR3 reads CASSQLDMGLAGGNEQFF. The CDR3 region has the DNA TGCGCCAGCAGCCAACTCGATATGGGACTAGCGGGAGGCAATGAGCAGTTCTTC.

This CDR3 reads CASSQLLPGQGAEAFF. CDR3 DNA: TGTGCCAGCAGCCAACTGCTTCCGGGACAGGGGGCTGAAGCTTTCTTT. The chain employs TRBV14 and TRBJ1-1; 11 bases agree with TRBD1. This CDR3 is 16 amino acids long. Germline values: CDR1 SGHDN, CDR2 FVKESK. V lost 2 bases, J lost 6 bases, and 8 bases stayed unmatched.

The chain employs TRBV9 and TRBJ2-1; no clear D. CDR1 is SGDLS and CDR2 is YYNGEE in the germline V gene. The CDR3 runs to 15 residues. V lost 4 bases and J lost 2, with 13 bases in between. Here the CDR3 reads CASSPMSAPYNEQFF. In DNA, the CDR3 is TGTGCCAGCAGCCCGATGAGCGCCCCCTACAATGAGCAGTTCTTC.

V and J are TRBV5-1 and TRBJ2-7, with 7 bases that match TRBD1. CDR3 length: 15 residues. The V and J ends lost 2 bases and 1 base, in that order; junction bases with no gene match: 6. Germline V gene lookup returns CDR1 SGHRS and CDR2 YFSETQ. CDR3 protein: CASSFGTVTSYEQYF. CDR3 sequence (DNA): TGCGCCAGCAGCTTTGGGACAGTTACATCCTACGAGCAGTACTTC.

The chain combines TRBV6-7 with TRBJ1-5; a possible D gene is TRBD1 (5 bases). TRBV6-7 is sorted into the ORF group, with uncertain function. The CDR3 is made up of 16 amino acids. Trimming pared 8 bases from V and 0 bases from J, leaving 17 bases between. The CDR3 here is CASGDGRGYSNQPQHF. CDR3 DNA: TGTGCCAGCGGGGATGGTAGGGGATATAGCAATCAGCCCCAGCATTTT.

This rearrangement joins TRBV5-1 to TRBJ2-7; 10 positions agree with TRBD2. The trim removed 2 bases at V and 7 bases at J, leaving 12 bases unmatched. The CDR3 loop spans 16 amino acids. Germline V CDR1 and CDR2: SGHRS, YFSETQ. Here the CDR3 reads CASSLIKAGGPCEQYF. The CDR3 DNA is TGCGCCAGCAGCTTAATTAAAGCGGGAGGGCCTTGTGAGCAGTACTTC.

This clone has just a few counts. The rearrangement joins TRBV21-1 to TRBJ2-3; TRBD2 is the table's D call, not checked against the DNA. TRBV21-1 corresponds to a pseudogene. The CDR3 loop spans 15 amino acids. The CDR3 bases are TGTGCCAGCAGCAGCCTTATAGCGCTCACAGATACGCAGTATTTT. It is translated as CASSSLIALTDTQYF.

V usage is TRBV12-3 or TRBV12-4 and J usage is TRBJ1-1; D remains unclear. Trimming cost V 3 bases and J 5 bases, with 10 bases left between them. The CDR3 has 13 residues. The CDR3 DNA reads TGTGCCAGCAGTTTGCAGGATTTTACTGAAGCTTTCTTT. Protein: CASSLQDFTEAFF.

V usage is TRBV13 and J usage is TRBJ1-1, with TRBD1 matching 8 bases. Germline assignment: CDR1 PRHDT and CDR2 FYEKMQ (reference sequence). Trimming removed 5 bases from V and 4 bases from J; junction bases left unmatched: 12. CDR3 length: 16 amino acids. The CDR3 DNA sequence: TGTGCCAGCAGCCAAGACGGGACAGGTGGGTCCACTGAAGCTTTCTTT. It encodes CASSQDGTGGSTEAFF. The full variable domain, rest sourced from reference TRBV13 and TRBJ1-1, is AAGVIQSPRHLIKEKRETATLKCYPIPRHDTVYWYQQGPGQDPQFLISFYEKMQSDKGSIPDRFSAQQFSDYHSELNMSSLELGDSALYFCASSQDGTGGSTEAFFGQGTRLTVV.

The genes are TRBV6-5 and TRBJ1-5; D is unclear. CDR1 is MNHEY and CDR2 is SVGAGI in the germline V gene. V was trimmed by 6 bases and J by 0 bases, leaving 12 bases between them. The CDR3 runs to 15 residues. CDR3: CASSPVDYSNQPQHF. The CDR3, as DNA: TGTGCCAGCAGCCCCGTGGACTATAGCAATCAGCCCCAGCATTTT.